Listed below are T cell receptor beta chains from one sample, sequenced in a study of cytomegalovirus exposure and HLA in healthy donors. The repertoire was sequenced with immunoSEQ multiplex PCR; TCRdb's copy has only in-frame clones and lacks some. The sample holds under 150,000 clones, around 77% seen once. Sample: PBMCs. The receptors here all came from a woman in her thirties or forties in good health and CMV-seropositive. Both conserved end residues are part of each CDR3. D genes are given only for firm matches. Clone size is stated in some rows and not others, as once, few, many or a class when expanded.

j_call d_call clone_size v_call cdr3_aa cdr3_nt
TRBJ1-1 . few TRBV6-1 CASRDINKNTEAFF TGTGCCAGCAGAGATATCAACAAGAACACTGAAGCTTTCTTT
TRBJ2-1 TRBD2 . TRBV28 CASSLGTSGIKSSYNEQFF TGTGCCAGCAGTTTGGGGACTAGCGGAATTAAGAGCTCCTACAATGAGCAGTTCTTC
TRBJ2-1 . . TRBV6-1 CASSERHPSYNEQFF TGTGCCAGCAGTGAGAGACATCCCTCCTACAATGAGCAGTTCTTC
TRBJ2-3 TRBD2 . TRBV5-4 CASSPSTSGGGTDTQYF TGTGCCAGCAGCCCAAGTACTAGCGGGGGCGGCACAGATACGCAGTATTTT
TRBJ1-4 TRBD1 few TRBV6-5 CASSTLDRGNEKLFF TGTGCCAGCAGTACCTTGGACAGGGGTAACGAAAAACTGTTTTTT
TRBJ2-2 . . TRBV6-6 CASSWAGESGELFF TGTGCCAGCAGTTGGGCAGGGGAAAGCGGGGAGCTGTTTTTT
TRBJ2-4 . . TRBV2 CASSGRRGRNIQYF TGTGCCAGCAGCGGAAGGAGGGGGCGGAACATTCAGTACTTC
TRBJ1-2 TRBD1 . TRBV12-5 CASGFRGQGSFYYGYTF TGTGCTAGTGGTTTCCGCGGACAGGGCAGCTTTTACTATGGCTACACCTTC
TRBJ2-7 TRBD1 . TRBV7-2 CASSQPGQGQNF TGTGCCAGCAGCCAACCCGGACAGGGTCAGAACTTC
TRBJ2-1 TRBD1 . TRBV11-2 CASSSPGQGGHNEQFF TGTGCCAGCAGCTCGCCGGGACAGGGTGGGCACAATGAGCAGTTCTTC
TRBJ2-7 TRBD2 . TRBV7-7 CASRLYTSGRNEQYF TGTGCCAGCAGACTTTATACTAGCGGGAGAAACGAGCAGTACTTC
TRBJ1-3 . once TRBV25-1 CASSAPGDGNTIYF TGTGCCAGCAGTGCCCCAGGGGACGGAAACACCATATATTTT
TRBJ1-4 TRBD1 . TRBV9 CASSPSTGQGEKLFF TGTGCCAGCAGCCCCTCGACAGGGCAAGGAGAAAAACTGTTTTTT
TRBJ1-2 . . TRBV28 CASSSQYRESLEGYTF TGTGCCAGCAGTTCCCAATACAGGGAATCGTTGGAAGGCTACACCTTC
TRBJ2-7 . . TRBV2 CASSEPDSPYEQYF TGTGCCAGCAGTGAACCAGACTCCCCCTACGAGCAGTACTTC
TRBJ2-7 TRBD1 . TRBV7-6 CASSLAGTGDEQYF TGTGCCAGCAGCTTAGCCGGGACAGGGGACGAGCAGTACTTC
TRBJ1-1 TRBD1 . TRBV19 CASSGTGGRTEAFF TGTGCCAGTAGTGGGACAGGGGGCCGCACTGAAGCTTTCTTT
TRBJ2-3 TRBD2 . TRBV19 CASSILTSGADTQYF TGTGCCAGTAGTATACTTACTAGCGGGGCAGATACGCAGTATTTT
TRBJ2-2 . . TRBV5-1 CASSLEMKAEETGELFF TGCGCCAGCAGCTTGGAAATGAAGGCGGAGGAAACCGGGGAGCTGTTTTTT
TRBJ2-5 . . TRBV2 CASSSPGLETQYF TGTGCCAGCAGCTCCCCGGGACTAGAGACCCAGTACTTC
TRBJ1-1 TRBD1 . TRBV7-9 CASNTPGGTEAFF TGTGCCAGCAACACTCCAGGGGGCACTGAAGCTTTCTTT
TRBJ1-1 TRBD1 few TRBV5-4 CASSPHPVQTGMNTEAFF TGTGCCAGCAGCCCCCACCCCGTACAGACAGGGATGAACACTGAAGCTTTCTTT
TRBJ2-1 TRBD2 . TRBV5-1 CASSLAGGGQFF TGCGCCAGCAGCTTGGCTGGGGGGGGGCAGTTCTTC
TRBJ1-2 TRBD1 . TRBV5-4 CASSWGQGERYGYTF TGTGCCAGCAGCTGGGGACAGGGGGAGAGGTATGGCTACACCTTC
TRBJ2-4 TRBD1 . TRBV6-5 CASSSTGASSKNIQYF TGTGCCAGCAGTTCGACAGGGGCATCGTCCAAAAACATTCAGTACTTC
TRBJ1-1 . . TRBV7-9 CASSLSDFRQKNTEAFF TGTGCCAGCAGCTTATCGGATTTTCGACAGAAGAACACTGAAGCTTTCTTT
TRBJ2-2 TRBD2 . TRBV2 CASSEGISGGPNTGELFF TGTGCCAGCAGTGAAGGAATTAGCGGGGGGCCGAACACCGGGGAGCTGTTTTTT
TRBJ1-2 TRBD1 . TRBV5-1 CASSLGQDYGYTF TGCGCCAGCAGCCTGGGACAGGACTATGGCTACACCTTC
TRBJ1-6 . . TRBV6-5 CASSLHINSPLHF TGTGCCAGCAGCCTCCACATTAATTCACCCCTCCACTTT
TRBJ1-2 . . TRBV29-1 CSVESRVYGYTF TGCAGCGTTGAAAGTAGAGTCTATGGCTACACCTTC
TRBJ2-3 TRBD2 . TRBV9 CASSDLRNLAGLTDTQYF TGTGCCAGCAGCGACCTACGAAACCTAGCGGGACTCACAGATACGCAGTATTTT
TRBJ2-7 TRBD2 . TRBV19 CASSIRGEIYEQYF TGTGCCAGTAGTATACGGGGGGAGATCTACGAGCAGTACTTC
TRBJ2-1 . . TRBV9 CASSVGQGGYNEQFF TGTGCCAGCAGCGTAGGGCAGGGGGGCTACAATGAGCAGTTCTTC
TRBJ1-1 TRBD1 once TRBV19 CASSIKGAGEAFF TGTGCCAGTAGTATCAAGGGGGCAGGTGAAGCTTTCTTT
TRBJ1-2 . . TRBV11-2 CASSRDRLTNYGYTF TGTGCCAGCAGCCGAGACAGGCTGACTAACTATGGCTACACCTTC
TRBJ2-1 TRBD2 once TRBV7-6 CASSWTSGGGEQFF TGTGCCAGCAGCTGGACTAGCGGGGGAGGCGAGCAGTTCTTC
TRBJ2-7 TRBD2 few TRBV5-1 CASSRTSGGEQYF TGCGCCAGCAGCCGGACTAGCGGGGGGGAGCAGTACTTC
TRBJ1-4 TRBD1 once TRBV4-2 CASSQDVGRGNEKLFF TGTGCCAGCAGCCAAGATGTGGGCAGGGGGAATGAAAAACTGTTTTTT
TRBJ2-5 TRBD2 . TRBV27 CASRELAVETQYF TGTGCCAGCAGGGAACTAGCGGTAGAGACCCAGTACTTC
TRBJ1-6 TRBD1 . TRBV6-4 CASIRDRGPLRNSPLHF TGTGCCAGCATTCGGGACAGGGGACCCCTGAGAAATTCACCCCTCCACTTT
TRBJ1-2 . . TRBV6-1 CASISGSYYGYTF TGTGCCAGCATCAGTGGGAGTTACTATGGCTACACCTTC
TRBJ2-3 TRBD2 once TRBV6-6 CASTTSGGRHEYF TGTGCCAGCACTACTAGCGGGGGCCGCCACGAGTATTTT
TRBJ1-2 . . TRBV6-1 CASSEQGFIGNGYTF TGTGCCAGCAGTGAACAGGGTTTTATAGGGAATGGCTACACCTTC
TRBJ1-1 . few TRBV7-9 CASSTGQSAFF TGTGCCAGCAGCACCGGACAATCAGCTTTCTTT
TRBJ2-3 TRBD1 . TRBV5-1 CASSSQGQGSDTQYF TGCGCCAGCAGCTCCCAGGGACAGGGATCAGATACGCAGTATTTT
TRBJ2-1 TRBD1 . TRBV27 CASSLVGTDNYNEQFF TGTGCCAGCAGTTTGGTCGGGACAGACAATTACAATGAGCAGTTCTTC